The sequence of this TCR beta chain was determined in a study of blood T cell repertoires in COVID-19. For the study at large: T cells, B-cell-depleted T cells, or PBMCs supplied cDNA or gDNA.

From germline, CDR1 is LNHDA and CDR2 SQIVND (reference sequence). The V segment lost 6 bases and the J segment 1 base; nucleotides outside the gene matches: 7. The CDR3 has 15 amino acids. TCRdb keeps only in-frame clones here, not all; method: immunoSEQ multiplex PCR. Among 60,000 to 75,000 clones listed, 88% were seen once. This chain links TRBV19 with TRBJ2-3, with 7 bases matching TRBD2. Sequencing input: peripheral blood. This TCR came from a human donor in a cohort sampled during active COVID-19. CDR3 amino acids: CASREAGRRTDTQYF. CDR3 nucleotides: TGTGCCAGTAGAGAAGCGGGAAGGCGCACAGATACGCAGTATTTT.